This T cell receptor beta chain was sequenced during a study of early T cells in non-severe SARS-CoV-2 infection. Whole-study context: Bulk RNA from unsorted whole blood was sequenced; chains were unpaired. General observations from the study: VDJdb matching favored anti-spike CD8 responses, missing private and CD4 specificities.

The CDR3 runs to 16 residues. CDR1 is MGHRA and CDR2 is YSYEKL in the germline V gene. Trimming cost V 0 bases and J 9 bases; bases outside gene matches: 10. This clonotype was counted at least ten times. Its antigen remains unknown. Unique molecular identifiers were attached to individual cDNA molecules. TCRdb passed the 5' RACE reads through MiXCR, listing each CDR3 protein once. The sample holds 50,000 to 70,000 distinct CDR3 sequences, more than 7% seen once. This sequence originates from an adult who was a healthcare worker with PCR-confirmed SARS-CoV-2 infection or an uninfected control (not recorded which). This chain uses TRBV4-1 with TRBJ2-1, with TRBD2 matching over 8 bases. Sequencing was done on a sample of whole blood. The CDR3 here is CASSQERTGGPGEQFF. The DNA of the CDR3 is TGCGCCAGCAGCCAAGAACGGACGGGAGGGCCTGGTGAGCAGTTCTTC.